The T cell receptor beta chain described here comes from a study of T cell repertoires in cytomegalovirus infection. Study context: Public TCR beta signature analysis indicated the presence of both CMV infection and matching HLA type.

Germline V gene sequence: CDR1 LNHDA, CDR2 SQIVND (reference sequence). V was clipped by 4 bases and J by 2 bases, with 13 bases between them. CDR3 length equals 15 residues. This clonotype was detected only a few times. Its target is unknown. Study-level findings and limits: What dominated the ex vivo response were HLA-C-restricted CMV-specific TCR beta clonotypes. Cumulative public TCR beta family frequency identified carriers of CMV plus the relevant HLA.

Each CDR3 protein is one row after TCRdb ran MiXCR on the reads. This table has around 300,000 distinct CDR3 sequences, more than 20% appearing once. The V and J genes are TRBV19 and TRBJ2-3, with D possibly being TRBD2 (6 bases). The source material was PBMCs. This receptor was obtained from a human donor in good health (CMV status not recorded). Some clones in this sample may be carry-over from other donors' samples. The CDR3 bases are TGTGCCAGTAGTACTGGACTAACCTACACAGATACGCAGTATTTT. Translating gives CASSTGLTYTDTQYF.